This is a list of T cell receptor beta chains from one sample in a study of CD8+ T cells in alopecia areata. Libraries were prepared by immunoSEQ multiplex PCR; TCRdb keeps only in-frame clonotypes and omits some of them. The table lists 150,000 to 200,000 clones, roughly 60% of them singletons. This sample comprised CD4+ T cells sorted from blood, obtained at week 0. The receptor source for this set is a human donor with alopecia areata. Both conserved end residues are part of each CDR3. Some rows mark clone size as missing; the rest say once, few, many or name a class of expanded clone.

j_gene | v_gene | abundance | CDR3aa
TRBJ2-3 | TRBV30 | NA | CAWSGAQGDTQYF
TRBJ2-1 | TRBV7-7 | NA | CASSHSGQVNEQFF
TRBJ2-5 | TRBV7-2 | NA | CASSLAKETQYF
TRBJ2-5 | TRBV9 | few | CASNQAGETQYF
TRBJ2-2 | TRBV5-1 | NA | CASTRRDTWNTGELFF
TRBJ1-6 | TRBV7-6 | NA | CASSLGTATTYNSPLHF
TRBJ2-6 | TRBV29-1 | few | CSVVTGANVLTF
TRBJ1-5 | TRBV30 | NA | CACGRPNQPQHF
TRBJ2-4 | TRBV7-2 | once | CASSLDWGIQYF
TRBJ2-5 | TRBV9 | NA | CASSVGVAGVQETQYF
TRBJ2-5 | TRBV29-1 | NA | CSLGTLVGETQYF
TRBJ1-1 | TRBV6-1 | NA | CASSETGGNTEAFF
TRBJ2-1 | TRBV2 | NA | CASSVAGGFSYNEQFF
TRBJ2-5 | TRBV9 | NA | CASSVGSRETQYF
TRBJ2-1 | TRBV6-1 | NA | CASSERGSSYNEQFF
TRBJ2-2 | TRBV29-1 | few | CSVSRFGAGRTGELFF
TRBJ2-3 | TRBV29-1 | NA | CSVPQSTDTQYF